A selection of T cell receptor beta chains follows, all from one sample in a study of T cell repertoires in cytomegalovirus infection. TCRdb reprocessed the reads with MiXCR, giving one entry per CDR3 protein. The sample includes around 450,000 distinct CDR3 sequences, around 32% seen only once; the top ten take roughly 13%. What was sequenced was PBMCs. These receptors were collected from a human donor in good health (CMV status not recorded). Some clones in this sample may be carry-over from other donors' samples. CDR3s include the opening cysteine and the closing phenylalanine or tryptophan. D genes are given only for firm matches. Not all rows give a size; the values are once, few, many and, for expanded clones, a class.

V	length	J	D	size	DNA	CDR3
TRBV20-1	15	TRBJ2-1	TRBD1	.	TGCAGTGCTAGGGGACAGGTCGGTCACAACAATGAGCAGTTCTTC	CSARGQVGHNNEQFF
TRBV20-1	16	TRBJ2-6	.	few	TGCAGTGCTAGAGCCCGAGGAGCCACGCCGACCAACGTCCTGACTTTC	CSARARGATPTNVLTF
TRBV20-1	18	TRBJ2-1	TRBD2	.	TGCAGTGCCGGATTAGCGGGGGGTAACTTCATCTCCTACAATGAGCAGTTCTTC	CSAGLAGGNFISYNEQFF
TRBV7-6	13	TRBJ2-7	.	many	TGTGCCAGCAGCTTAGGGGACGCGTACGAGCAGTACTTC	CASSLGDAYEQYF
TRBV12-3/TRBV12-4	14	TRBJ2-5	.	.	TGTGCCAGCAGTCTTATTGGACGGCAAGAGACCCAGTACTTC	CASSLIGRQETQYF
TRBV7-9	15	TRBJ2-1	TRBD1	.	TGTGCCAGCAGCCCACGGACAGGGAGCGTAATGGAGCAGTTCTTC	CASSPRTGSVMEQFF
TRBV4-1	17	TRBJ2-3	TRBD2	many	TGCGCCAGCAGCCCAGGAACTAGCGGGGGGACCACAGATACGCAGTATTTT	CASSPGTSGGTTDTQYF
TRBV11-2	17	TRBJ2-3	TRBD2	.	TGTGCCAGCGAACCCAACGCGGGGGGCACCGGTACAGATACGCAGTATTTT	CASEPNAGGTGTDTQYF
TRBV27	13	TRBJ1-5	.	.	TGTGCCAGCAGTTTAGGAGGGGGAAGGCCCCAGCATTTT	CASSLGGGRPQHF
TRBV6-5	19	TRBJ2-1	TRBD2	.	TGTGCCAGCAGTCCGTCCGGGACTAGCGGGGGGGCAAAAAGGAATGAGCAGTTCTTC	CASSPSGTSGGAKRNEQFF
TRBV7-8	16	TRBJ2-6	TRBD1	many	TGTGCCAGCAGCATGACAGGGGGCTATAGTGGCAACGTCCTGACTTTC	CASSMTGGYSGNVLTF